These 5 T cell receptor beta chains share one sample of origin, sequenced in a study of breast tumors, draining lymph nodes, adjacent tissues. TCRdb reprocessed the multiplex PCR reads with MiXCR, giving one entry per CDR3 protein. The table shows 180,000 or so distinct CDR3 sequences, with 30% to 35% occurring only once. Axillary draining lymph nodes of breast cancer patients supplied the node samples. The material sequenced was axillary lymph node tissue. All receptors come from a female donor with breast cancer. Some clones in this sample may be carry-over from other donors' samples.

In its sample, this clonotype was seen a few times. It may be a read error: a sequence one base away is much more abundant. The chain is built from TRBV6-5 and TRBJ1-2; unclear D gene. The V end lost 4 bases, the J end lost 8 bases, and 14 bases lay between the germline ends. Germline-derived CDR1 and CDR2 are MNHEY and SVGAGI. The CDR3 runs 13 residues. The CDR3 DNA reads TGTGCCAGCAGTTCCGCGAGCCAAAGGGGCTACACCTTC. Its translation: CASSSASQRGYTF.

Details on this clonotype: This could be a read error, since a much larger clone is one nucleotide away. This rearrangement joins TRBV6-5 to TRBJ1-2; D is unclear. The CDR3 loop spans 12 amino acids. CDR1 MNHEY and CDR2 SVGAGI come from the germline V gene. CDR3 nucleotide sequence: TGTGCCAGCGGTTATAAGCGGGATGGCTACACCTTC. Amino acids: CASGYKRDGYTF.

A few counts support this clonotype. A much bigger clone sits one base away, suggesting this may be a read error. V and J are TRBV5-1 and TRBJ2-7, with 12 bases fitting TRBD1. V was clipped by 5 bases and J by 3 bases; unmatched bases: 6. This CDR3 has 15 residues. Germline V gene data show CDR1 as SGHRS and CDR2 as YFSETQ. CDR3 nucleotide sequence: TGCGCCAGCAGGGCCGGGACAGGGGGCGACTACGAGCAGTACTTC. It is translated as CASRAGTGGDYEQYF. Combining the CDR3 with reference TRBV5-1 and TRBJ2-7 gives the whole variable domain KAGVTQTPRYLIKTRGQQVTLSCSPISGHRSVSWYQQTPGQGLQFLFEYFSETQRNKGNFPGRFSGRQFSNSRSEMNVSTLELGDSALYLCASRAGTGGDYEQYFGPGTRLTVT.

At least ten counts were recorded for this clonotype. The CDR3 loop is CASSFGWNQPQHF. CDR3 nucleotides: TGTGCCAGCAGCTTCGGGTGGAATCAGCCCCAGCATTTT. J is TRBJ1-5 and V is TRBV7-9; no clear D gene. There are 13 residues in the CDR3. CDR1 is SEHNR and CDR2 is FQNEAQ in the germline V gene (reference sequence). Trimming shortened V by 3 bases and J by 4 bases, and 7 bases separated the two germline ends.

Worth noting for this clonotype: The junction and the germline gene differ at one end; a read error may be behind it. The V call is TRBV20-1, the J call TRBJ2-5; a weak D match, TRBD1 (5 bases). CDR3 length: 15 residues. Germline-derived CDR1 and CDR2 are DFQATT and SNEGSKA (reference sequence). CDR3 bases: TGCGGTGCTAGAGACCCGCCAGGGCCCCAAGAGACCCAGCACTTC. Translation gives CGARDPPGPQETQHF.